This passage covers 31 T cell receptor beta chains from one sample sequenced in a study of T cells after posttransplantation cyclophosphamide. Sequencing used immunoSEQ multiplex PCR; TCRdb keeps in-frame clones, though not all of them. The sample yields tens of thousands of clones, without any singletons. Sequenced: PBMCs. Every receptor here comes from a young man in good health and a related stem cell transplant donor.

This clone was seen a few times. The J gene is TRBJ1-5, the V gene TRBV9, with D maybe TRBD1 (6 bases). The V end lost 0 bases, the J end lost 4 bases, and 11 bases lay between the germline ends. Per the germline V gene, CDR1 is SGDLS and CDR2 is YYNGEE. The CDR3 has 15 amino acids. The CDR3 coding sequence is TGTGCCAGCAGCGTAGGCGTAGGGGGAAATCAGCCCCAGCATTTT. Translated, it gives CASSVGVGGNQPQHF. Using reference TRBV9 and TRBJ1-5 for the parts outside the CDR3, the full variable domain is DSGVTQTPKHLITATGQRVTLRCSPRSGDLSVYWYQQSLDQGLQFLIQYYNGEERAKGNILERFSAQQFPDLHSELNLSSLELGDSALYFCASSVGVGGNQPQHFGDGTRLSIL.

Many counts were recorded for this clone. Here the CDR3 reads CASSRRGAGGGYEQYF. The CDR3 nucleotides read TGTGCCAGCAGCCGTCGCGGGGCAGGGGGCGGGTACGAGCAGTACTTC. The chain recombines TRBV7-2 with TRBJ2-7, with 8 bases fitting TRBD1. Germline V gene sequence: CDR1 SGHTA, CDR2 FQGNSA. The junction had 13 bases not matched to a gene; V was cut back by 5 bases and J by 4 bases. The CDR3 extends over 16 amino acids. Complete variable domain (other parts from reference TRBV7-2 and TRBJ2-7): GAGVSQSPSNKVTEKGKDVELRCDPISGHTALYWYRQSLGQGLEFLIYFQGNSAPDKSGLPSDRFSAERTGGSVSTLTIQRTQQEDSAVYLCASSRRGAGGGYEQYFGPGTRLTVT.

This clone was detected ten times or more. The chain carries TRBV4-1 and TRBJ1-5; D uncertain. Per germline, CDR1 MGHRA and CDR2 YSYEKL. V lost 1 base and J 3 bases, leaving 10 bases between the germline ends. The CDR3 covers 15 residues. The CDR3 DNA sequence: TGCGCCAGCAGCCAAGGAGCAGGCATCAATCAGCCCCAGCATTTT. This sequence encodes CASSQGAGINQPQHF.

The table lists this clone with a few counts. The rearrangement uses TRBV7-3 and TRBJ2-1; 7 bases match TRBD2. Trimming cost V 2 bases and J 8 bases; bases outside gene matches: 6. CDR3 size: 14 residues. The germline V gene has CDR1 SGHTA and CDR2 FQGTGA. The CDR3 protein is CASSLDGGLDEQFF. In DNA, the CDR3 is TGTGCCAGCAGCTTAGACGGGGGGTTGGATGAGCAGTTCTTC. The entire variable domain, with the rest obtained from reference TRBV7-3 and TRBJ2-1, is as follows: GAGVSQTPSNKVTEKGKYVELRCDPISGHTALYWYRQSLGQGPEFLIYFQGTGAADDSGLPNDRFFAVRPEGSVSTLKIQRTERGDSAVYLCASSLDGGLDEQFFGPGTRLTVL.

This clone was counted many times. The chain carries TRBV5-1 and TRBJ2-7; 8 positions match TRBD1. V lost 0 bases, J lost 0 bases, and 5 bases stayed unmatched. Germline-derived CDR1 and CDR2 are SGHRS and YFSETQ. This CDR3 spans 16 amino acids. The CDR3 loop is CASSLGGTGGSYEQYF. The CDR3 bases are TGCGCCAGCAGCTTGGGCGGGACAGGCGGCTCCTACGAGCAGTACTTC.

This clone was recorded many times. At one boundary the junction diverges from the germline segment, which might be a read error. The chain links TRBV7-7 to TRBJ2-2; 11 bases fit TRBD1. Looked up from germline, CDR1 is SSHAT and CDR2 is FNYEAQ (reference sequence). The CDR3 covers 16 residues. Written as DNA, the CDR3 is TGTGCTAGCAGCTTGGGGACAGGGGGTAAAACCGGGGAGCTGTTTTTT. Protein: CASSLGTGGKTGELFF. The full variable domain, with the rest looked up from reference TRBV7-7 and TRBJ2-2, is GAGVSQSPRYKVTKRGQDVTLRCDPISSHATLYWYQQALGQGPEFLTYFNYEAQPDKSGLPSDRFSAERPEGSISTLTIQRTEQRDSAMYRCASSLGTGGKTGELFFGEGSRLTVL.

The table lists this clone with many counts. The chain joins TRBV6-1 to TRBJ1-3; no clear D. Trimming cost V 3 bases and J 0 bases, with 9 bases left between them. The CDR3 runs to 15 residues. Germline V gives CDR1 MNHNS, CDR2 SASEGT. The CDR3 spells CASSEGIYSGNTIYF. CDR3 sequence (DNA): TGTGCCAGCAGTGAGGGCATCTACTCTGGAAACACCATATATTTT.

At least ten counts were recorded for this clone. The J gene is TRBJ2-1, the V gene TRBV9, with 13 bases aligning to TRBD2. This CDR3 is built from 19 residues. Germline lookup yields CDR1 SGDLS and CDR2 YYNGEE. V shed 2 bases and J 0 bases; nucleotides not matched to a gene: 8. The CDR3 protein is CASSVEGLAGPSSYNEQFF. CDR3 DNA: TGTGCCAGCAGCGTCGAGGGACTAGCGGGGCCGAGCTCCTACAATGAGCAGTTCTTC.

The sample holds many counts of this clone. As DNA, the CDR3 is TGTGCCAGCAGTAGGCAGGGCAATCAGCCCCAGCATTTT. Amino acid sequence: CASSRQGNQPQHF. This sequence joins TRBV6-5 and TRBJ1-5; D is undetermined. Germline V gene sequence: CDR1 MNHEY, CDR2 SVGAGI. This CDR3 region has 13 residues. Trimming took 5 bases from V and 2 from J, leaving 7 bases between them.

The table lists this clone with many counts. The gene calls are TRBV7-6 and TRBJ1-3, with D uncertain. CDR1 and CDR2 from the germline V gene are SGHVS and FNYEAQ. The CDR3 totals 17 residues. Trimming took 5 bases from V and 0 from J, leaving 17 bases between them. CDR3 DNA: TGTGCCAGCAGCACCCGGGGTCCCACCAGCTCTGGAAACACCATATATTTT. As protein: CASSTRGPTSSGNTIYF.

This sequence joins TRBV7-2 and TRBJ2-2, with a tentative D call TRBD1 (6 bases). This CDR3 has 14 residues. V was cut by 1 base and J by 6 bases, with 9 bases left in between. CDR1 SGHTA and CDR2 FQGNSA come from the germline V gene. Written as DNA, the CDR3 is TGTGCCAGCAGCTTAGGGGCAGGGGCCGGGGAGCTGTTTTTT. Translation gives CASSLGAGAGELFF. Supplemented by reference TRBV7-2 and TRBJ2-2, the full variable domain reads GAGVSQSPSNKVTEKGKDVELRCDPISGHTALYWYRQSLGQGLEFLIYFQGNSAPDKSGLPSDRFSAERTGGSVSTLTIQRTQQEDSAVYLCASSLGAGAGELFFGEGSRLTVL.

This clone has a count of ten or more. The chain is built from TRBV27 and TRBJ2-1; D remains ambiguous. CDR3 length: 15 residues. V lost 3 bases to trimming and J lost 5 bases, with 14 bases between them. Germline loops: CDR1 MNHEY, CDR2 SMNVEV (reference sequence). CDR3 region: CASSFNGQRDNEQFF. In DNA form, the CDR3 reads TGTGCCAGCAGTTTCAACGGTCAACGTGACAATGAGCAGTTCTTC.

This clone was seen ten or more times. The chain employs TRBV19 and TRBJ2-1, with 12 bases fitting TRBD2. Germline trimming cut 5 bases from V and 4 bases from J; bases unmatched to any gene: 3. Germline assignment: CDR1 LNHDA and CDR2 SQIVND (reference sequence). The CDR3 runs 15 residues. CDR3 in DNA: TGTGCCAGTAGTCTCACTAGCGGGGGGTACAATGAGCAGTTCTTC. It encodes CASSLTSGGYNEQFF.

This clone has only a few counts. The genes are TRBV11-2 and TRBJ2-7; TRBD1 matches 10 bases. The CDR3 sequence is 16 residues long. V was clipped by 6 bases and J by 2 bases; unmatched bases: 10. Germline V lookup: CDR1 SGHAT, CDR2 FQNNGV. CDR3 region: CASSSPRGTGAYEQYF. CDR3 nucleotide sequence: TGTGCCAGCAGTTCGCCCAGGGGGACAGGGGCCTACGAGCAGTACTTC.

This clone was recorded at least ten times. The chain recombines TRBV7-9 with TRBJ2-5; possible D gene TRBD1, 6 bases. CDR1 SEHNR and CDR2 FQNEAQ come from the germline V gene (reference sequence). V lost 5 bases and J lost 1, with 14 bases in between. There are 15 residues in the CDR3. CDR3 DNA: TGTGCCAGCAGCGTCGACAGGTCCTTCCAAGAGACCCAGTACTTC. This encodes CASSVDRSFQETQYF.

This clone was recorded at least ten times. The rearrangement links TRBV19 to TRBJ2-1; 7 bases line up with TRBD2. From germline, CDR1 is LNHDA and CDR2 SQIVND (reference sequence). With V trimmed by 6 bases and J by 4 bases, 6 bases remained unmatched. The CDR3 is 14 amino acids. The CDR3 nucleotides read TGTGCCAGTAGCCCCCCCGGGGGGTACAATGAGCAGTTCTTC. Residues: CASSPPGGYNEQFF.

This clone was seen at least ten times. This sequence joins TRBV27 and TRBJ2-1; TRBD1 aligns across 9 bases. The germline gives CDR1 MNHEY, CDR2 SMNVEV (reference sequence). After removal of 5 bases from V and 4 bases from J, the junction contained 3 bases not matched to a gene. This CDR3 is built from 14 residues. The CDR3 region has the DNA TGTGCCAGCAGTACAGGGGGCCTTTACAATGAGCAGTTCTTC. Its protein is CASSTGGLYNEQFF.

The table lists this clone with many counts. J is TRBJ1-3 and V is TRBV11-2, with D tentatively TRBD1 (6 bases). Per the germline V gene, CDR1 is SGHAT and CDR2 is FQNNGV. The CDR3 totals 13 residues. Deletions cut 3 bases from V and 7 bases from J, with 10 bases between. The CDR3 loop is CASSFDRRNTIYF. Written as DNA, the CDR3 is TGTGCCAGCAGCTTCGACAGGCGGAACACCATATATTTT.

This clone was recorded at least ten times. The chain carries TRBV18 and TRBJ2-1; 9 bases match TRBD2. The CDR3 runs 12 residues. Trimming removed 6 bases from V and 13 bases from J; junction bases left unmatched: 7. Germline V gene data show CDR1 as KGHSH and CDR2 as LQKENI. CDR3: CASSGSGGQQFF. The CDR3 bases are TGTGCCAGCTCGGGTAGCGGGGGCCAACAGTTCTTC.

V usage is TRBV7-6 and J usage is TRBJ2-5; TRBD2 aligns across 11 bases. Per germline, CDR1 SGHVS and CDR2 FNYEAQ. This CDR3 spans 15 amino acids. Trimming took 4 bases from V and 5 from J; bases not matched to a gene: 6. The CDR3 nucleotides read TGTGCCAGCAGCTCCCTAGCGGGGGGTTTGGAGACCCAGTACTTC. It encodes CASSSLAGGLETQYF.

This clone was found many times. The chain recombines TRBV19 with TRBJ1-4, with 9 bases matching TRBD1. V lost 7 bases, J lost 8 bases, and 11 bases stayed unmatched. The V gene's germline CDR1 is LNHDA and CDR2 SQIVND (reference sequence). CDR3 length equals 15 residues. The CDR3 here is CASTSLGTGREKLFF. The CDR3 nucleotides read TGTGCCAGTACCTCTCTAGGGACAGGGAGGGAAAAACTGTTTTTT.

This clone showed up just a few times. The rearrangement uses TRBV9 and TRBJ2-5, with 10 bases lining up with TRBD2. The CDR3 has 15 residues. Germline loops: CDR1 SGDLS, CDR2 YYNGEE. V trimming: 2 bases; J trimming: 4 bases; junction bases outside the gene matches: 5. Here the CDR3 reads CASSVSGGAGETQYF. The DNA for the CDR3 is TGTGCCAGCAGCGTCAGCGGGGGGGCCGGAGAGACCCAGTACTTC.

This clone was observed a few times. The rearrangement links TRBV6-4 to TRBJ2-3; D is undetermined. This CDR3 comprises 13 residues. Trimming pared 0 bases from V and 4 bases from J, leaving 5 bases between. Germline V gene data show CDR1 as MRHNA and CDR2 as SNTAGT. CDR3 nucleotide sequence: TGTGCCAGCAGTGACTCTCCGGCAGATACGCAGTATTTT. Protein product: CASSDSPADTQYF.

The sample holds a few counts of this clone. This chain joins TRBV28 and TRBJ1-5; TRBD1 might be the D (6 bases). V was pared by 5 bases and J by 7 bases, with 9 bases between. CDR3 length: 12 amino acids. Germline-derived CDR1 and CDR2 are MDHEN and SYDVKM. Here the CDR3 reads CASSRGGQPQHF. CDR3 sequence (DNA): TGTGCCAGCAGTCGTGGGGGCCAGCCCCAGCATTTT.

This clone was recorded at least ten times. The rearrangement joins TRBV2 to TRBJ1-6; D gene unclear. Trimming took 7 bases from V and 5 from J, leaving 12 bases between them. The CDR3 runs 14 residues. CDR1 SNHLY and CDR2 FYNNEI come from the germline V gene. The CDR3 loop is CASNLSRDNSPLHF. For the CDR3, the DNA is TGTGCCAGCAACTTATCAAGAGATAATTCACCCCTCCACTTT.

At least ten counts were recorded for this clone. This rearrangement joins TRBV28 to TRBJ2-2; D may be TRBD1 (8 bases). Trimming removed 5 bases from V and 4 bases from J, with 14 bases in between. The length of the CDR3 is 15 residues. Germline V CDR1 and CDR2: MDHEN, SYDVKM. CDR3 sequence: CASSKDREGTGELFF. Written as DNA, the CDR3 is TGTGCCAGCAGTAAGGACAGGGAGGGCACCGGGGAGCTGTTTTTT.

In this sample, this clone turned up many times. The CDR3 loop is CASSTPGTVNTEAFF. CDR3 nucleotides: TGTGCCAGTAGTACCCCGGGGACAGTGAACACTGAAGCTTTCTTT. The V and J genes are TRBV19 and TRBJ1-1, with 7 bases that match TRBD1. Looked up from germline, CDR1 is LNHDA and CDR2 is SQIVND (reference sequence). This CDR3 region has 15 residues. With V trimmed by 4 bases and J by 0 bases, 5 bases remained unmatched.

This clone was seen at least ten times. V gene TRBV11-2 combines with J gene TRBJ1-1; tentative D call: TRBD1 (6 bases). Germline V gene lookup returns CDR1 SGHAT and CDR2 FQNNGV. Trimming pared 1 base from V and 2 bases from J, leaving 11 bases between. The CDR3 contains 15 residues. The CDR3: CASSLVGTPNTEAFF. The CDR3 coding sequence is TGTGCCAGCAGCTTAGTAGGGACACCCAACACTGAAGCTTTCTTT.

This clone was detected ten times or more. The V and J genes are TRBV5-4 and TRBJ2-1; TRBD1 matches at 9 bases. The length of the CDR3 is 16 residues. V lost 1 base and J lost 4; bases outside the gene matches: 6. CDR1 SGHNT and CDR2 YYREEE come from the germline V gene (reference sequence). As DNA, the CDR3 is TGTGCCAGCAGCTTGCCCCCGGGACAGGGATACAATGAGCAGTTCTTC. Its translation: CASSLPPGQGYNEQFF.

V usage is TRBV20-1 and J usage is TRBJ2-4; the D is unclear. The CDR3 length is 11 residues. V lost 5 bases and J lost 3, with 5 bases in between. CDR1 DFQATT and CDR2 SNEGSKA come from the germline V gene (reference sequence). In nucleotides, the CDR3 is TGCAGTGCTCCAAACAAAAACATTCAGTACTTC. Translating gives CSAPNKNIQYF.

The chain is built from TRBV4-2 and TRBJ2-3; 14 bases fit TRBD2. The CDR3 contains 17 residues. Losses at the gene ends were 0 bases for V and 10 bases for J; bases not matched to a gene: 9. The germline gives CDR1 LGHNA, CDR2 YNFKEQ. The CDR3 coding sequence is TGTGCCAGCAGCCAAGATTTACGACTAGCGGGGGGGAATCCGCAGTATTTT. It translates to CASSQDLRLAGGNPQYF.